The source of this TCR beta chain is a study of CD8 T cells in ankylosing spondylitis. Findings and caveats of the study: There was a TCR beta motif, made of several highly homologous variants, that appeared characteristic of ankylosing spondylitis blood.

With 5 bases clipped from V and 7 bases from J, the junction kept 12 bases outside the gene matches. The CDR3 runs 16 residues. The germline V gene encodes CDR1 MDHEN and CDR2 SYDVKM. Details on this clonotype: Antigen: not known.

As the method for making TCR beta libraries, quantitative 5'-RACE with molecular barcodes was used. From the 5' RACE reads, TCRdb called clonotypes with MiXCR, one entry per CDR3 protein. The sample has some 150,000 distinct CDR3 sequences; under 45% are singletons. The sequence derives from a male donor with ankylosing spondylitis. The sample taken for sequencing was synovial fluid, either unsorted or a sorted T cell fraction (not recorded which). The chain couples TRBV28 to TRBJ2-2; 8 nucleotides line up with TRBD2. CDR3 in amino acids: CASSRRAGGPIGELFF. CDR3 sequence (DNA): TGTGCCAGCAGTCGACGTGCGGGAGGACCGATCGGGGAGCTGTTTTTT.